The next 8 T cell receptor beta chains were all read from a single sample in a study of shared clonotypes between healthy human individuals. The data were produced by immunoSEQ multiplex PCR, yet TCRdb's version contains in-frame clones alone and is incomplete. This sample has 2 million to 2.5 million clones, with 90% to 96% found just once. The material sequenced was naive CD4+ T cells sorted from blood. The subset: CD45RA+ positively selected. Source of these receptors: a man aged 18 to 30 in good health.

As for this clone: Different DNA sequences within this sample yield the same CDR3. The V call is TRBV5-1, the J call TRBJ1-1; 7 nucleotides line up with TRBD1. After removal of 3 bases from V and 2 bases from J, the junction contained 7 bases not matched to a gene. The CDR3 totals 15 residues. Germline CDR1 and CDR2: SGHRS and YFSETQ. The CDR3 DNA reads TGCGCCAGCAGCTCATCTGGGACAGTCAACACTGAAGCTTTCTTT. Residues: CASSSSGTVNTEAFF.

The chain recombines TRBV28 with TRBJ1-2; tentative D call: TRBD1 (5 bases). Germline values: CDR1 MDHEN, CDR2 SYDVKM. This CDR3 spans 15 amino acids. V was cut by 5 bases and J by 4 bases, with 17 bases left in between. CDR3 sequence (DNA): TGTGCCAGCAGTCCCAGTGAGGGACTCTCCTATGGCTACACCTTC. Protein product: CASSPSEGLSYGYTF.

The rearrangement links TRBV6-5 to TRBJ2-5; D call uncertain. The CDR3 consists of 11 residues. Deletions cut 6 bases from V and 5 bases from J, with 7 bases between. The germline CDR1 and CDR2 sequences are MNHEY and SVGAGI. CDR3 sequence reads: CASRAAETQYF. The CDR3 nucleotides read TGTGCCAGCAGGGCTGCTGAGACCCAGTACTTC.

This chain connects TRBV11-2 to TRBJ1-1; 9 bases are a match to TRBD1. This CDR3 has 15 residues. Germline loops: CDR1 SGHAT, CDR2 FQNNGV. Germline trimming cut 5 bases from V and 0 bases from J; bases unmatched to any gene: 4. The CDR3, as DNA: TGTGCCAGCAGCGGGGGGACAGGGATGAACACTGAAGCTTTCTTT. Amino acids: CASSGGTGMNTEAFF.

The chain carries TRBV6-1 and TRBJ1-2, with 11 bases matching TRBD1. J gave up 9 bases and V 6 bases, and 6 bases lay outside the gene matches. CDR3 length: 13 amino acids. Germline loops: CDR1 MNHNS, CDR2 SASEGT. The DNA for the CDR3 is TGTGCCAGCAGCCCTGGGACAGGGGGAAGCTACACCTTC. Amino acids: CASSPGTGGSYTF.

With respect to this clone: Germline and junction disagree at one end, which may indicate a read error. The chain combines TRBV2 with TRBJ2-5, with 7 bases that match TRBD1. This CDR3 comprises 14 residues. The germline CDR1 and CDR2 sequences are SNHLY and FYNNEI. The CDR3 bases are TGTGCCAGCAGGGACAGGAGGATTCAAGGGACCCAGTACTTC. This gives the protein CASRDRRIQGTQYF.

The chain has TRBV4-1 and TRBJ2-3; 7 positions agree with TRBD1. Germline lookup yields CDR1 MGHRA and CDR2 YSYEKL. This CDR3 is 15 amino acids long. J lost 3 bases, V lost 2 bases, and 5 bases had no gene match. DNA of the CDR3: TGCGCCAGCAGCCAACCGGGACAGAAGACAGATACGCAGTATTTT. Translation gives CASSQPGQKTDTQYF.

CDR3 region: CASSLIVSGAQLFF. Here the CDR3 DNA reads TGTGCCAGCAGTTTAATTGTTTCGGGAGCCCAGCTGTTTTTT. The chain links TRBV28 to TRBJ2-2, with D perhaps matching TRBD2 (6 bases). The CDR3 is 14 residues long. From germline, CDR1 is MDHEN and CDR2 SYDVKM. Trimming removed 2 bases at V and 12 bases at J, with 16 bases between.